This T cell receptor beta chain was identified in a study of regulatory T cells in long-lasting Graves disease. Time point given: newly diagnosed GD, antithyroid drugs for less than 3 months. PBMC-derived RNA was used for the TCR library. J was trimmed by 9 bases and V by 0 bases; bases with no gene match: 4. In germline, CDR1 is LGHDT, CDR2 YNNKEL (reference sequence). CDR3 length: 14 residues. This clonotype came up many times. To make TCR beta libraries, researchers used iRepertoire HTBI primers and Arm-PCR of CDR3 regions. TCRdb used MiXCR to reprocess the multiplex PCR reads, holding one entry per CDR3 protein. The table lists roughly 420,000 distinct CDR3 sequences, around 15% of them singletons, with about a sixth in the top ten. These data also formed part of another study, on T cells in Graves' hyperthyroidism and ophthalmopathy. Per that study: Diagnoses were made from clinical symptoms, serum measures (thyroxine and TRAb), thyroid ultrasound and orbital computed tomography. The model forecast ophthalmopathy, anticipating it by a median around 6.5 months before onset.

Material: peripheral blood mononuclear cells (PBMCs), obtained at new diagnosis, from a patient treated with antithyroid drugs. The TCR originated in a woman between 50 and 59 years old with Graves disease. V and J are TRBV3-1 and TRBJ1-5; TRBD1 matches 8 bases. The CDR3 is CASSQERQGWPQHF. In DNA, the CDR3 is TGTGCCAGCAGCCAAGAGAGACAGGGGTGGCCCCAGCATTTT.